These 14 T cell receptor beta chains share one sample of origin, sequenced in a study of beta chain features in type 1 diabetes (dated by TCRdb to between 2018 and 2020). Library preparation employed the immunoSEQ multiplex PCR assay. The High Capacity cDNA Reverse Transcription Kit was used to reverse transcribe all of the isolated RNA, meaning that expressed TCRB transcripts were what got sequenced. TCRdb re-hosts the immuneACCESS table, in-frame sequences only. Its copies lack some clones; in the studies checked, an unresolved V gene accounts for under half of them, and the cause for the rest is not known. This sample has hundreds of thousands of clones in its table, and 9.6% of those were observed once. The ten largest make up approximately 0.035% of the sample. Sequencing was carried out using naive CD4+ T cells from blood. The intended sense of this specimen's cell subset or site label: true naive CD4+ T cells. These receptor sequences come from a woman younger than 35 in good health.

The chain couples TRBV30 to TRBJ2-7; D might be TRBD1 (5 bases). V was pared by 1 base and J by 3 bases, with 10 bases between. The CDR3 is made up of 13 amino acids. Germline V gives CDR1 GTSNPN, CDR2 SVGIG (reference sequence). For the CDR3, the DNA is TGTGCCTGGAGTGAAGGCAGGGACTACGAGCAGTACTTC. Its protein is CAWSEGRDYEQYF.

V usage is TRBV27 and J usage is TRBJ2-1; 10 bases fit TRBD1. The germline V gene encodes CDR1 MNHEY and CDR2 SMNVEV (reference sequence). Germline trimming cut 11 bases from V and 9 bases from J; bases unmatched to any gene: 16. The CDR3 covers 15 residues. This CDR3 reads CAASWGQGNGAEQFF. The DNA for the CDR3 is TGTGCCGCTTCATGGGGACAGGGGAATGGGGCTGAGCAGTTCTTC.

This chain links TRBV28 with TRBJ2-3; 7 bases are shared with TRBD2. The CDR3 runs 13 residues. The germline V gene has CDR1 MDHEN and CDR2 SYDVKM. Trimming cost V 5 bases and J 4 bases; bases outside gene matches: 3. CDR3 nucleotide sequence: TGTGCCAGCAGTCCCCGGGGGGCAGATACGCAGTATTTT. Its protein is CASSPRGADTQYF. The variable domain in full, completed from reference TRBV28 and TRBJ2-3, reads DVKVTQSSRYLVKRTGEKVFLECVQDMDHENMFWYRQDPGLGLRLIYFSYDVKMKEKGDIPEGYSVSREKKERFSLILESASTNQTSMYLCASSPRGADTQYFGPGTRLTVL.

A few counts support this clone. The J gene is TRBJ2-7, the V gene TRBV25-1, with 7 bases fitting TRBD1. Germline assignment: CDR1 MGHDK and CDR2 SYGVNS. The junction had 7 bases not matched to a gene; V was cut back by 1 base and J by 1 base. The CDR3 sequence is 16 residues long. The CDR3 spells CASSESVGQESYEQYF. CDR3 in DNA: TGTGCCAGCAGTGAATCAGTAGGACAGGAATCCTACGAGCAGTACTTC.

CDR3 sequence (DNA): TGCGCCAGCAGGGGACAGGGATACAATGAGCAGTTCTTC. As protein: CASRGQGYNEQFF. The chain combines TRBV10-1 with TRBJ2-1; 9 bases are shared with TRBD1. The germline gives CDR1 WNHNN, CDR2 SYGVQD (reference sequence). CDR3 length equals 13 residues. V was pared by 6 bases and J by 4 bases, with 1 base of the junction left unmatched.

This chain links TRBV2 with TRBJ1-1; 9 bases match TRBD1. The CDR3 covers 12 residues. Germline V gives CDR1 SNHLY, CDR2 FYNNEI. Germline trimming cut 6 bases from V and 6 bases from J; bases unmatched to any gene: 2. This CDR3 is CASRGQGAEAFF. In DNA form, the CDR3 reads TGTGCCAGCAGGGGACAGGGCGCTGAAGCTTTCTTT. Full variable domain (remainder filled in from reference TRBV2 and TRBJ1-1): EPEVTQTPSHQVTQMGQEVILRCVPISNHLYFYWYRQILGQKVEFLVSFYNNEISEKSEIFDDQFSVERPDGSNFTLKIRSTKLEDSAMYFCASRGQGAEAFFGQGTRLTVV.

The chain recombines TRBV5-6 with TRBJ1-1; D is undetermined. Per germline, CDR1 SGHDT and CDR2 YYEEEE. V lost 2 bases to trimming and J lost 3 bases, with 8 bases between them. The CDR3 runs 13 residues. The CDR3 DNA follows: TGTGCCAGCAGCTTCTACAGAGACACTGAAGCTTTCTTT. It encodes CASSFYRDTEAFF.

This clone was counted between two and nine times. This rearrangement joins TRBV28 to TRBJ2-1; 9 positions match TRBD2. The CDR3 has 16 amino acids. CDR1 is MDHEN, CDR2 SYDVKM, per germline. After removal of 1 base from V and 5 bases from J, the junction contained 6 bases not matched to a gene. CDR3 DNA sequence: TGTGCCAGCAGTTTATTGATCCTAGCGGGAAACAATGAGCAGTTCTTC. It yields the protein CASSLLILAGNNEQFF. The whole variable domain, remainder taken from reference TRBV28 and TRBJ2-1, is DVKVTQSSRYLVKRTGEKVFLECVQDMDHENMFWYRQDPGLGLRLIYFSYDVKMKEKGDIPEGYSVSREKKERFSLILESASTNQTSMYLCASSLLILAGNNEQFFGPGTRLTVL.

The chain carries TRBV29-1 and TRBJ2-5; 7 nucleotides agree with TRBD1. J gave up 4 bases and V 4 bases, and 6 bases lay outside the gene matches. The CDR3 loop spans 13 amino acids. Germline V gene sequence: CDR1 SQVTM, CDR2 ANQGSEA. The CDR3 region has the DNA TGCAGCGTTGTAAGAGGGGGCCGAGAGACCCAGTACTTC. Residues: CSVVRGGRETQYF.

This clone has a handful of counts. The CDR3 DNA follows: TGCGCCAGCAGCTTGGCCAGGGGTGAAGGCTACACCTTC. It specifies CASSLARGEGYTF. The chain uses TRBV5-1 and TRBJ1-2, with D possibly being TRBD1 (6 bases). The CDR3 totals 13 residues. The V gene's germline CDR1 is SGHRS and CDR2 YFSETQ. Trimming left V 0 bases short and J 8 bases short, with 11 bases between.

The table lists this clone with a few counts. The CDR3 loop is CASSETGQGPNYGYTF. CDR3 bases: TGCGCCAGCAGTGAGACAGGACAGGGACCCAACTATGGCTACACCTTC. This chain joins TRBV10-2 and TRBJ1-2; TRBD1 matches at 8 bases. CDR1 and CDR2 (germline): WSHSY, SAAADI. The CDR3 has 16 residues. Trimming cost V 2 bases and J 2 bases; bases outside gene matches: 7.

V gene TRBV29-1 combines with J gene TRBJ1-5; 7 nucleotides match TRBD1. The CDR3 sequence is 14 residues long. Germline CDR1 SQVTM, CDR2 ANQGSEA. Losses at the gene ends were 6 bases for V and 7 bases for J; bases not matched to a gene: 12. CDR3 DNA: TGCAGCGTCGTATGGGCGGACAGGATGCAGCCCCAGCATTTT. Its translation: CSVVWADRMQPQHF.

There are a few counts of this clone. The CDR3 region is CAWGGGEAFF. The CDR3 region has the DNA TGTGCCTGGGGAGGAGGGGAAGCTTTCTTT. This chain uses TRBV30 with TRBJ1-1; the D is unclear. V was pared by 5 bases and J by 8 bases, with 9 bases between. The V gene's germline CDR1 is GTSNPN and CDR2 SVGIG (reference sequence). CDR3 length: 10 amino acids.

This rearrangement joins TRBV4-1 to TRBJ1-1; 8 bases line up with TRBD1. The CDR3 runs to 14 residues. From germline, CDR1 is MGHRA and CDR2 YSYEKL. V shed 3 bases and J 5 bases; nucleotides not matched to a gene: 5. CDR3 DNA sequence: TGCGCCAGCAGCCACCCGACAGGGGCGACTGAAGCTTTCTTT. It translates to CASSHPTGATEAFF.